This T cell receptor (beta chain) was captured by sequencing in a study of blood T cells in healthy people across ages. V lost 2 bases to trimming and J lost 0 bases, with 10 bases between them. The CDR3 loop spans 15 amino acids. Alongside a J-beta primer mix, a sample-barcoded 5' primer served in a second PCR lasting about 7 to 12 cycles. Via MiXCR, TCRdb re-called the 5' RACE reads, giving one row per CDR3 protein. The sample consists of roughly 800,000 distinct CDR3 sequences, roughly 34% of them appearing once. General study points: Investigators treated diversity estimates from one million T cells as underestimates.

Worth noting for this clonotype: The antigen remains undetermined.

The source material was blood. The chain uses TRBV12-3 or TRBV12-4 and TRBJ1-2; D not resolved. The TCR sequence derives from a man aged 18 to 29 in good health. In DNA form, the CDR3 reads TGTGCCAGCAGTTTACCGCTATTTACTAACTATGGCTACACCTTC. This gives the protein CASSLPLFTNYGYTF.